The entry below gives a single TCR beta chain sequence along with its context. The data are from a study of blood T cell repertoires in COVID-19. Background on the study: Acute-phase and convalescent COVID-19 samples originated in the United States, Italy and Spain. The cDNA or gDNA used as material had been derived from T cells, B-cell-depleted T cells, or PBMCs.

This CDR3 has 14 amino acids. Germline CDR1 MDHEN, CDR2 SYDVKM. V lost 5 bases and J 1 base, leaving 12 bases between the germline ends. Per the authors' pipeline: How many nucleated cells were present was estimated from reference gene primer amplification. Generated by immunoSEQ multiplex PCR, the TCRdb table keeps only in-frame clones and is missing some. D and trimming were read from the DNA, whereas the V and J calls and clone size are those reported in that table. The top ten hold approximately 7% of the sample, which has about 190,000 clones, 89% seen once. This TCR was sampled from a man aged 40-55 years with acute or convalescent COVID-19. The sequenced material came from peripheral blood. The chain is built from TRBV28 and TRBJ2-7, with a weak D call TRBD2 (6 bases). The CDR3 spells CASSPLAGSYEQYF. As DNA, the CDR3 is TGTGCCAGCAGTCCCCTGGCGGGATCCTACGAGCAGTACTTC.